Below, one T cell receptor (beta chain) is given with its context. The PCR was carried out with 60 Vbeta primers and 13 Jbeta primers. Profiled with immunoSEQ multiplex PCR; TCRdb holds only in-frame clones, not every one. The sample includes around 170,000 clones, around 68% seen only once; the top ten take more than 1.3%. This entry belongs to a study of cytomegalovirus exposure and HLA in healthy donors. There are 15 residues in the CDR3. With V trimmed by 4 bases and J by 2 bases, 4 bases remained unmatched. Per the germline V gene, CDR1 is SGHNT and CDR2 is YYREEE (reference sequence). Sequenced input: PBMCs. The chain uses TRBV5-4 and TRBJ2-1; 9 nucleotides align to TRBD1. This clonotype originated in a girl aged 10-17 years in good health and CMV-seronegative. This chain's CDR3 is CASSPGQGTYNEQFF. CDR3 coding DNA: TGTGCCAGCAGCCCGGGACAGGGAACCTACAATGAGCAGTTCTTC. Together with reference TRBV5-4 and TRBJ2-1, the CDR3 gives the full variable domain: ETGVTQSPTHLIKTRGQQVTLRCSSQSGHNTVSWYQQALGQGPQFIFQYYREEENGRGNFPPRFSGLQFPNYSSELNVNALELDDSALYLCASSPGQGTYNEQFFGPGTRLTVL.